Sequencing of this TCR beta chain was carried out in a study of blood T cell repertoires in COVID-19. CDR3 length: 15 amino acids. The V end was cut by 4 bases, the J end by 0 bases, with 12 bases between. CDR1 and CDR2 from the germline V gene are SGDLS and YYNGEE. Methods used by the authors: Reference gene primer amplification yielded estimated nucleated cell counts. Assay: immunoSEQ multiplex PCR; the TCRdb copy retains only in-frame clones and omits some. V, J and clone size are those of that table, while D and trimming were read from the DNA. The table shows 250,000 to 350,000 clones, with more than 70% occurring only once.

The chain has TRBV9 and TRBJ2-3; D is possibly TRBD2 (6 bases). The receptor was derived from a woman in her twenties or thirties who had recovered from COVID-19. The sequencing sample was made of PBMCs or T cells enriched from blood (not recorded which). In DNA, the CDR3 is TGTGCCAGCAGCCCCCAGCGGGCTAGCACAGATACGCAGTATTTT. It translates to CASSPQRASTDTQYF.